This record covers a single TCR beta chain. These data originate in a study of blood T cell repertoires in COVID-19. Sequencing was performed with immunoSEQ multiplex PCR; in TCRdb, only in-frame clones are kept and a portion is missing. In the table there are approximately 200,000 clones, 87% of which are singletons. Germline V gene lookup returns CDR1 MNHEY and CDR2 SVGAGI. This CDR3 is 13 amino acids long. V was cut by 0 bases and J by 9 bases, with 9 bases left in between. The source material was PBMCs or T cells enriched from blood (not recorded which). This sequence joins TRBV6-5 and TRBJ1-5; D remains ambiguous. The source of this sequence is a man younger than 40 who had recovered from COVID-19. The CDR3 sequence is CASSYSLTLPQHF. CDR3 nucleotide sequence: TGTGCCAGCAGTTACTCGTTAACTCTGCCCCAGCATTTT.